The subject of this entry is one TCR beta chain. At one boundary the junction diverges from the germline segment, which might be a read error. Profiled with immunoSEQ multiplex PCR; TCRdb holds only in-frame clones, not every one. The sample yields 160,000 or so clones, under 95% seen once. The data originate from a study of T cell responses to AZD1222 COVID-19 vaccine. The sequence derives from an adult in good health. The sample here was peripheral blood, taken on day 0 of AZD1222 vaccination.

CDR3 region: CASSQVRGRQNPGELFF. As DNA, the CDR3 is TGCGCCAGCAGCCAAGTAAGGGGACGCCAGAACCCCGGGGAGCTGTTTTTT. This chain links TRBV4-3 with TRBJ2-2; D may match TRBD1 or TRBD2 (5 bases each). Germline lookup yields CDR1 LGHNA and CDR2 YSLEER. There are 17 residues in the CDR3.